The sample holds many counts of the clone carrying this T cell receptor (beta chain). The antigen remains undetermined. This sample was taken from a study of T cells in Graves' hyperthyroidism and ophthalmopathy. The CDR3 totals 13 residues. V was shortened by 2 bases and J by 9 bases, with 11 bases between the two germline ends. Germline loops: CDR1 MNHEY, CDR2 SVGAGI. The authors took PBMCs from 7.5 to 10 ml fresh peripheral blood. RNA transcripts served as the template for amplifying TCR beta CDR3 regions. TCR CDR3 underwent first-round RT-PCR with the HTBI primer set. One entry per CDR3 protein results from TCRdb running MiXCR on the multiplex PCR reads. This sample carries fewer than 600,000 distinct CDR3 sequences, over 13% of them seen once, and the ten largest clones take less than 20%. Study outcomes and limitations: Model predictions of ophthalmopathy came a median approximately 6 months before onset. Clonotypes that were expanded in thyroid above 0.001 mostly appeared in blood too.

This TCR was sampled from a woman under 30 with Graves' hyperthyroidism. The chain is built from TRBV6-5 and TRBJ2-1; D unresolved. Sequences were obtained from blood. For the CDR3, the DNA is TGTGCCAGCAGTTACGGATCCTTAAGTGAGCAGTTCTTC. The encoded protein is CASSYGSLSEQFF.